This T cell receptor (beta chain) was recorded in a study of blood T cells in healthy people across ages. General study results and limits: Researchers judged that diversity estimates from one million T cells fell short of true values.

CDR3 size: 13 residues. The germline V and J ends were trimmed by 6 bases and 3 bases, with 11 bases remaining between them. There are a few counts of this clonotype. Its cognate antigen is unknown. A second PCR of about 6 to 11 cycles used a sample-barcoded 5' primer and a J-beta primer mix. Researchers report that a template-switch adaptor with 12 random nucleotides tagged each cDNA molecule. One entry per CDR3 protein, called by TCRdb with MiXCR from the 5' RACE reads. The sample includes around 1,000,000 distinct CDR3 sequences, 20% to 25% of them seen just once. These data were likewise used in another study, on T cells of mothers and their children.

The sequenced sample was blood. The chain couples TRBV12-3 or TRBV12-4 to TRBJ2-5; D remains unclear. The sequence was collected from a girl aged 2 to 10 in good health. CDR3 loop: CASSTLVEETQYF. The DNA of the CDR3 is TGTGCCAGCAGCACTTTAGTAGAAGAGACCCAGTACTTC.